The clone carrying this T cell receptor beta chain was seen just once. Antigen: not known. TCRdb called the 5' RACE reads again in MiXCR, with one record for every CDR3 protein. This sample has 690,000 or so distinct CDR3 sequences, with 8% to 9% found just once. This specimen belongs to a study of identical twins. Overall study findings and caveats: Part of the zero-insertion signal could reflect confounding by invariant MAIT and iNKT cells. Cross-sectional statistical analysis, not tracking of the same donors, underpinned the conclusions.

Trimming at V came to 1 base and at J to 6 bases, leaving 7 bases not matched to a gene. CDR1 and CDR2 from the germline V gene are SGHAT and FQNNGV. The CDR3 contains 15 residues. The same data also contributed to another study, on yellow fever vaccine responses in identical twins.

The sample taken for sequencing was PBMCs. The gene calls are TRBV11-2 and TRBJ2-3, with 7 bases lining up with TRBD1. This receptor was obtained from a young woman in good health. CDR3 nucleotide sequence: TGTGCCAGCAGCTTAGGTGGGACAGAGATGGATACGCAGTATTTT. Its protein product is CASSLGGTEMDTQYF.